This T cell receptor (beta chain) was identified during a study of response to subunit inactivated influenza vaccine. In TCRdb, the RT-PCR reads were re-called with MiXCR into one record per CDR3 protein. Of around 490,000 distinct CDR3 sequences listed, 6% to 9% are singletons. This clonotype was counted a few times. Its antigen remains unknown. CDR3 length: 13 amino acids. Trimming pared 3 bases from V and 1 base from J, leaving 10 bases between. Germline V lookup: CDR1 GTSNPN, CDR2 SVGIG (reference sequence). Study-wide results and limits: Seasonal influenza vaccination, on each occasion, was suggested by the authors to recruit few new T cells.

This material consisted of PBMCs from blood, taken less than 30 months after vaccination. The chain recombines TRBV30 with TRBJ2-7; D remains ambiguous. The receptor comes from a man aged 50-75 years who received an inactivated influenza vaccine. CDR3 nucleotides: TGTGCCTGGAGACCGATGCCTTCCTACGAGCAGTACTTC. It codes for CAWRPMPSYEQYF.